The present TCR beta chain was sequenced within a study of blood T cell repertoires in COVID-19. Participant ages covered about 18 to 100 years across 20 to 30 US areas. Self-reported history from a screening survey and questionnaire set each donor's cohort. Within 2 weeks before study entry, exposed participants met a COVID-19 case. Authors' analysis steps: By means of reference gene primer amplification, nucleated cell counts were estimated. The table came from immunoSEQ multiplex PCR; TCRdb's copy has only in-frame clones and leaves some out. The V and J calls and the clone size are those of that table, but D and trimming were determined from the DNA. Of 300,000 to 450,000 clones listed, about 90% are singletons. The CDR3 length is 14 residues. Germline CDR1 reads MDHEN; CDR2 reads SYDVKM. V lost 5 bases, J lost 4 bases, and 6 bases stayed unmatched.

This clonotype was sampled from a young woman who had been exposed to COVID-19. The V and J genes are TRBV28 and TRBJ1-1, with 8 positions matching TRBD1. Material: PBMCs or T cells enriched from blood (not recorded which). The CDR3 DNA reads TGTGCCAGCAGTCCGACAGGGGAGGGCACTGAAGCTTTCTTT. This encodes CASSPTGEGTEAFF. Combining the CDR3 with reference TRBV28 and TRBJ1-1 gives the whole variable domain DVKVTQSSRYLVKRTGEKVFLECVQDMDHENMFWYRQDPGLGLRLIYFSYDVKMKEKGDIPEGYSVSREKKERFSLILESASTNQTSMYLCASSPTGEGTEAFFGQGTRLTVV.